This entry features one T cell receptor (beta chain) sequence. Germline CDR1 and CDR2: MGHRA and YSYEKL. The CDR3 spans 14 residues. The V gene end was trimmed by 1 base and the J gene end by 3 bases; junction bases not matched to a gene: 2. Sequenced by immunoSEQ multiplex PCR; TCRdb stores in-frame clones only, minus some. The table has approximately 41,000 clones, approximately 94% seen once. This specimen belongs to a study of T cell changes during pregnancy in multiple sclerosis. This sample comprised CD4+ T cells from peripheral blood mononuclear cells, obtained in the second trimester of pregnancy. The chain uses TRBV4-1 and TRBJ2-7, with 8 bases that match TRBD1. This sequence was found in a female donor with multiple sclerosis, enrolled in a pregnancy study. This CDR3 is CASSQVGQDYEQYF. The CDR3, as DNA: TGCGCCAGCAGCCAAGTGGGACAGGACTACGAGCAGTACTTC.